The 14 T cell receptor beta chains in this list originate from one sample, sequenced in a study of control samples from healthy donors and cancer patients. Measured with immunoSEQ multiplex PCR; TCRdb has only the in-frame clones, and not every one. The clone table shows 150,000 to 200,000 clones, with the ten largest holding roughly 2%. The sequencing sample was made of blood. The receptors shown here come from a young woman in good health.

J is TRBJ1-2 and V is TRBV28; possible D gene TRBD1, 5 bases. Trimming removed 7 bases from V and 4 bases from J, with 22 bases in between. Germline CDR1 and CDR2: MDHEN and SYDVKM. This CDR3 is built from 16 residues. CDR3 amino acids: CASNTGLGRAIYGYTF. The CDR3 region has the DNA TGTGCCAGCAACACCGGTCTGGGCAGGGCAATCTATGGCTACACCTTC.

CDR3 loop: CAWSVEANQPQHF. The CDR3 nucleotides are TGTGCCTGGAGTGTGGAGGCCAATCAGCCCCAGCATTTT. The V and J genes are TRBV30 and TRBJ1-5; D ambiguous. The V and J ends lost 0 bases and 3 bases respectively, with 6 bases between them. CDR1 and CDR2 from the germline V gene are GTSNPN and SVGIG (reference sequence). The CDR3 extends over 13 amino acids.

The chain is built from TRBV5-6 and TRBJ2-1; 11 bases agree with TRBD2. Losses at the gene ends were 2 bases for V and 2 bases for J; bases not matched to a gene: 3. The length of the CDR3 is 16 residues. Germline CDR1 SGHDT, CDR2 YYEEEE. CDR3 amino acids: CASSLLAGDAYNEQFF. Here the CDR3 DNA reads TGTGCCAGCAGCTTACTAGCGGGGGACGCCTACAATGAGCAGTTCTTC.

Concerning this clone: An end of the junction differs from the germline gene, which may be a read error. This chain links TRBV7-7 with TRBJ1-4; D remains unclear. The CDR3 has 16 residues. Germline V gene sequence: CDR1 SSHAT, CDR2 FNYEAQ (reference sequence). CDR3 bases: TGTGCTAGCAGCCGTGGACCGGTCGCGACTAATGAAAAACTGTTTTTT. Protein sequence: CASSRGPVATNEKLFF.

The rearrangement links TRBV28 to TRBJ1-4; D is uncertain. The CDR3 totals 14 residues. With 2 bases removed from V and 6 bases from J, the gap between germline ends came to 10 bases. Germline assignment: CDR1 MDHEN and CDR2 SYDVKM. The CDR3 spells CASSLRGLYEKLFF. The CDR3 nucleotides are TGTGCCAGCAGTTTACGGGGTCTCTATGAAAAACTGTTTTTT.

The chain carries TRBV5-4 and TRBJ1-5; the D gene is possibly TRBD1 (5 bases). The CDR3 extends over 18 amino acids. The V and J ends lost 0 bases and 0 bases respectively, with 16 bases between them. CDR1 SGHNT and CDR2 YYREEE come from the germline V gene (reference sequence). The CDR3 sequence is CASSLAEGLGYSNQPQHF. CDR3 nucleotide sequence: TGTGCCAGCAGCTTGGCCGAGGGGTTAGGTTATAGCAATCAGCCCCAGCATTTT. Full variable domain (outside the CDR3, taken from reference TRBV5-4 and TRBJ1-5): ETGVTQSPTHLIKTRGQQVTLRCSSQSGHNTVSWYQQALGQGPQFIFQYYREEENGRGNFPPRFSGLQFPNYSSELNVNALELDDSALYLCASSLAEGLGYSNQPQHFGDGTRLSIL.

The chain recombines TRBV9 with TRBJ1-5; D perhaps matches TRBD1 (5 bases). V was pared by 3 bases and J by 5 bases, with 9 bases between. Per germline, CDR1 SGDLS and CDR2 YYNGEE. The CDR3 is made up of 13 amino acids. The CDR3 sequence is CASSAGGYQPQHF. The CDR3 nucleotides are TGTGCCAGCAGCGCGGGGGGGTATCAGCCCCAGCATTTT.

The V gene is TRBV19, the J gene TRBJ2-1; tentatively, D is TRBD1 or TRBD2 (6 bases each). Germline CDR1 is LNHDA and CDR2 is SQIVND (reference sequence). This CDR3 is 16 amino acids long. The V end was cut by 3 bases, the J end by 8 bases, with 20 bases between. The CDR3 protein is CASSIPTGPTGDEQFF. The CDR3 coding sequence is TGTGCCAGTAGTATCCCGACAGGCCCGACGGGGGATGAGCAGTTCTTC.

The chain employs TRBV6-5 and TRBJ1-6; 8 bases align to TRBD1. The CDR3 contains 14 residues. V lost 3 bases, J lost 10 bases, and 5 bases stayed unmatched. CDR1 is MNHEY and CDR2 is SVGAGI in the germline V gene. CDR3 nucleotide sequence: TGTGCCAGCAGTTATGGACAGGGAAACTCACCCCTCCACTTT. It encodes CASSYGQGNSPLHF.

CDR3 in amino acids: CASRPSSGNTIYF. For the CDR3, the DNA is TGTGCCAGCAGGCCTAGTTCGGGAAACACCATATATTTT. The chain recombines TRBV28 with TRBJ1-3; D not certain. Germline V CDR1 and CDR2: MDHEN, SYDVKM. This CDR3 is built from 13 residues. V lost 6 bases to trimming and J lost 4 bases, with 10 bases between them. Looking up the rest from reference TRBV28 and TRBJ1-3 gives the full variable domain: DVKVTQSSRYLVKRTGEKVFLECVQDMDHENMFWYRQDPGLGLRLIYFSYDVKMKEKGDIPEGYSVSREKKERFSLILESASTNQTSMYLCASRPSSGNTIYFGEGSWLTVV.

The chain is built from TRBV28 and TRBJ1-2; D unclear. This CDR3 has 12 amino acids. Trimming left V 4 bases short and J 4 bases short, with 7 bases between. Per germline, CDR1 MDHEN and CDR2 SYDVKM. CDR3 nucleotides: TGTGCCAGCAGTTCGGTTGTCTATGGCTACACCTTC. Protein product: CASSSVVYGYTF.

The V gene is TRBV14, the J gene TRBJ1-5; D gene ambiguous. V shed 1 base and J shed 7 bases, with 8 bases lying between them. The germline V gene encodes CDR1 SGHDN and CDR2 FVKESK. This CDR3 region has 13 residues. CDR3 bases: TGTGCCAGCAGCCAAGGTCATGCGCAGCCCCAGCATTTT. Protein: CASSQGHAQPQHF.

The chain joins TRBV18 to TRBJ1-4, with unresolved D. The germline V gene has CDR1 KGHSH and CDR2 LQKENI. The CDR3 extends over 14 amino acids. Deletions cut 1 base from V and 6 bases from J, with 9 bases between. Here the CDR3 DNA reads TGTGCCAGCTCACCACTGTCCGGAGATGAAAAACTGTTTTTT. This codes for CASSPLSGDEKLFF.

The CDR3 loop is CASKTRASNEQFF. DNA for the CDR3: TGTGCCAGCAAGACCAGGGCTTCCAATGAGCAGTTCTTC. The chain joins TRBV27 to TRBJ2-1, with D maybe TRBD1 (5 bases). V was clipped by 7 bases and J by 6 bases, with 13 bases between them. Germline V gives CDR1 MNHEY, CDR2 SMNVEV (reference sequence). The CDR3 totals 13 residues.